This T cell receptor (beta chain) was recovered during a study of T cells in women clearing cervical HPV infection. About the study: Case blood was drawn a median around 150 days after lesion detection.

Turning to this clone: Its antigen is as yet unknown. Sequencing ends 3 residues short of the CDR3 end; the germline J gene provides the rest.

All participants had a single incident cervical HPV16 infection, and prevalent HPV16 infections were excluded. immunoSEQ multiplex PCR used an average of 1200 ng genomic DNA. TCRdb's table, derived via immunoSEQ multiplex PCR, lists solely in-frame clones and lacks some. This repertoire comprises 40,000 to 60,000 clones; its ten largest clones make up approximately 1%. CDR1 and CDR2 (germline): SGHNT, YYREEE (reference sequence). Trimming removed 2 bases from V and 6 bases from J, with 8 bases in between. The CDR3 loop spans 12 amino acids. Study conclusions and caveats: TRBV6-7 abundance was lower in cases than controls (around 0.1% versus 0.15%).

The sample was blood buffy coat. The chain carries TRBV5-4 and TRBJ1-1, with D possibly TRBD1 on 6 matching bases. The sequence came from a woman between 18 and 70 years old with a cervical HPV16 infection that either progressed to CIN3+ or cleared (not recorded which). CDR3 DNA (partial): TGTGCCAGCAGCTTCTACAGGGCTGAA. Encoded protein: CASSFYRAE. The full CDR3 sequence reads CASSFYRAEAFF.